This entry features one T cell receptor (beta chain) sequence. Its antigen is unknown. This record comes from a study of beta chain features in type 1 diabetes. Study-wide background: Examination spanned around 110 million sorted cells from all samples. Study-level results: Type 1 diabetes patients had moderately but significantly shorter TCRB CDR3s in all four CD4+ subsets. The question left open here concerned HLA type influencing TCRB rearrangement.

Only one heparinised blood draw was taken per donor, and its volume averaged around 100 mL. V lost 0 bases, J lost 4 bases, and 10 bases lay in between. The CDR3 covers 16 residues. Germline V lookup: CDR1 SNHLY, CDR2 FYNNEI. Reverse transcription of all isolated RNA meant that expressed TCRB transcripts were sequenced. For naive, central memory and regulatory T cell samples, reads averaged approximately 3.6 million. TCRdb's copy holds only in-frame clones and misses some; the assay was immunoSEQ multiplex PCR. The sample carries around 140,000 clones, about 13% recorded once. The V and J genes are TRBV2 and TRBJ1-6; D perhaps matches TRBD1 (5 bases). The TCR comes from a man younger than 30 with type 1 diabetes. Sequenced sample: central memory CD4+ T cells from blood. The CDR3 DNA is TGTGCCAGCAGTGAAGCGCCGGGACCGTATAATTCACCCCTCCACTTT. Translation gives CASSEAPGPYNSPLHF.